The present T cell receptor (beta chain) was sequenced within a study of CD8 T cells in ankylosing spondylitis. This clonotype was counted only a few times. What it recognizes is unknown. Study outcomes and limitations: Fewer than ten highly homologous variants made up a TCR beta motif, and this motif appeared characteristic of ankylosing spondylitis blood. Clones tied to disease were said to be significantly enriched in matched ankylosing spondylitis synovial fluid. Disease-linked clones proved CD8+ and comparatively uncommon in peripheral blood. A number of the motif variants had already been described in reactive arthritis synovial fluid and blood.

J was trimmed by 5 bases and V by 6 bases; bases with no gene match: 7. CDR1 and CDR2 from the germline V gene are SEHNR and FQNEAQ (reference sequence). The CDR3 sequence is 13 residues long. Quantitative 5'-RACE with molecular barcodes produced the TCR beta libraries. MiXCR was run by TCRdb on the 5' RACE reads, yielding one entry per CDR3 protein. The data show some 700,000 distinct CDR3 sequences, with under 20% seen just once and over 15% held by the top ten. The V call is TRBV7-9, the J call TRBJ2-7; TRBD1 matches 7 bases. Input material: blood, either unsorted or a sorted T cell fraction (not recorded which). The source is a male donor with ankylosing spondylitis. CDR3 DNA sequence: TGTGCCAGCAGACTCACAGGGGTGGACGAGCAGTACTTC. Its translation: CASRLTGVDEQYF.